The rows below give T cell receptor beta chains drawn from one sample of a study of beta chain features in type 1 diabetes. TCRdb keeps only in-frame clones here, not all; method: immunoSEQ multiplex PCR. The sample yields 450,000 to 550,000 clones, approximately 28% seen once. The sample comprised naive CD4+ T cells from blood. The receptors were gathered from a man aged 18 to 30 in good health. CDR3s include the opening cysteine and the closing phenylalanine or tryptophan. The order of the fields is J gene, CDR3 length, V gene, CDR3 protein.

TRBJ2-7 13 TRBV7-2 CASSPQVTYEQYF
TRBJ2-7 14 TRBV7-2 CASSYRLESHEQYF
TRBJ2-2 13 TRBV2 CAALFYLTGELFF
TRBJ2-3 10 TRBV20-1 CSAQTDTQYF
TRBJ2-4 17 TRBV28 CASRQSGAGGPKNIQYF
TRBJ2-1 16 TRBV14 CASSPIGGRARNEQFF
TRBJ1-1 15 TRBV7-9 CASSSGQNMNTEAFF
TRBJ2-1 16 TRBV10-3 CAIGSFRDRSYNEQFF
TRBJ2-7 15 TRBV30 CAWRPRTSSSYEQYF
TRBJ2-1 13 TRBV5-1 CASSPFRVDEQFF
TRBJ1-2 14 TRBV30 CAGSVRTEPYGYTF
TRBJ2-3 16 TRBV7-7 CASSLSLAASTDTQYF
TRBJ2-1 11 TRBV28 CASSLTREQFF
TRBJ2-3 16 TRBV15 CATSRGSGARTDTQYF
TRBJ2-7 14 TRBV7-2 CASSSRDRHPEQYF
TRBJ2-1 12 TRBV2 CASYYIYNEQFF
TRBJ2-5 14 TRBV7-2 CASSLAQHQETQYF
TRBJ2-1 14 TRBV7-2 CASSPWTGYNEQFF
TRBJ2-5 14 TRBV28 CASSRAGGPETQYF
TRBJ2-6 14 TRBV28 CASSLVSGANVLTF
TRBJ2-2 16 TRBV10-3 CAISDYGQGNTGELFF
TRBJ1-5 13 TRBV30 CAWSPGLNQPQHF
TRBJ2-1 13 TRBV29-1 CSDRESSYNEQFF
TRBJ2-4 15 TRBV2 CASRGLALAKNIQYF
TRBJ2-7 11 TRBV5-1 CASSGEREQYF
TRBJ2-7 17 TRBV29-1 CSVTGTRGTGSSYEQYF
TRBJ2-2 12 TRBV30 CAWSGGVWELFF
TRBJ2-7 11 TRBV29-1 CSVRDIYEQYF